A single sample gave rise to the 8 T cell receptor beta chains below, sequenced in a study of cytomegalovirus exposure and HLA in healthy donors (dated by TCRdb to the late 2010s). The library came from the immunoSEQ multiplex PCR assay. For the multiplex PCR, a mixture combining 60 forward primers for TCR Vbeta segments and 13 reverse primers for TCR Jbeta segments was used. The immuneACCESS repertoire file appears here via TCRdb, limited to in-frame rearrangements. These files lack a portion of the clones; in checked studies, under half of the deficit traces to unresolved V genes, and the cause of the others is not known. The sample table gives tens of thousands of clones. The ten largest clones take up approximately 16% of the sample. Specimen: PBMCs. These TCRs come from a male donor in good health and CMV-seronegative.

The V gene is TRBV15, the J gene TRBJ2-6, with D perhaps matching TRBD1 (5 bases). V dropped 4 bases and J dropped 0 bases, with 7 bases sitting between them. The CDR3 is 15 residues long. The V gene's germline CDR1 is LNHNV and CDR2 YYDKDF (reference sequence). CDR3 sequence (DNA): TGTGCCACCAGCAAGACAGACTCTGGGGCCAACGTCCTGACTTTC. Translation gives CATSKTDSGANVLTF. Looking up the rest from reference TRBV15 and TRBJ2-6 gives the full variable domain: DAMVIQNPRYQVTQFGKPVTLSCSQTLNHNVMYWYQQKSSQAPKLLFHYYDKDFNNEADTPDNFQSRRPNTSFCFLDIRSPGLGDTAMYLCATSKTDSGANVLTFGAGSRLTVL.

The rearrangement joins TRBV30 to TRBJ1-2; possibly TRBD1 for D (5 bases). The CDR3 has 13 amino acids. Germline lookup yields CDR1 GTSNPN and CDR2 SVGIG (reference sequence). Trimming pared 0 bases from V and 3 bases from J, leaving 8 bases between. The DNA of the CDR3 is TGTGCCTGGAGTGTCGGCAGGGACTATGGCTACACCTTC. This sequence encodes CAWSVGRDYGYTF.

The chain recombines TRBV9 with TRBJ2-7; 8 bases line up with TRBD1. The V and J ends lost 2 bases and 5 bases, in that order; junction bases with no gene match: 12. The CDR3 is 16 residues long. Germline CDR1 and CDR2: SGDLS and YYNGEE. The CDR3 spells CASSVQIAGTGNEQYF. Here the CDR3 DNA reads TGTGCCAGCAGCGTCCAGATCGCCGGGACAGGTAACGAGCAGTACTTC.

The V and J genes are TRBV27 and TRBJ1-5, with a possible D match to TRBD1 (5 bases). V lost 7 bases and J lost 5, with 27 bases in between. The CDR3 is 18 residues long. Germline values: CDR1 MNHEY, CDR2 SMNVEV (reference sequence). The CDR3 bases are TGTGCCAGCACCTGGATCATAAGGCCTTCAGGGAAATATCAGCCCCAGCATTTT. Its translation is CASTWIIRPSGKYQPQHF.

This rearrangement joins TRBV5-5 to TRBJ1-1; 7 bases match TRBD1. The CDR3 length is 14 residues. Germline V gives CDR1 SGHKS, CDR2 YYEKEE (reference sequence). V was clipped by 2 bases and J by 5 bases; unmatched bases: 6. The CDR3 DNA reads TGTGCCAGCAGCTTTGACAGGGCGCCTACTGAAGCTTTCTTT. Protein: CASSFDRAPTEAFF.

This rearrangement joins TRBV30 to TRBJ2-7; 7 nucleotides align to TRBD1. Unmatched junction bases numbered 8, after V lost 4 bases and J lost 5 bases. Germline V lookup: CDR1 GTSNPN, CDR2 SVGIG (reference sequence). The CDR3 totals 13 residues. The CDR3 reads CAWIDRDPHEQYF. Written as DNA, the CDR3 is TGTGCCTGGATAGACAGGGACCCCCACGAGCAGTACTTC.

The chain recombines TRBV7-9 with TRBJ2-7, with D possibly matching TRBD1 (7 bases). V was trimmed by 5 bases and J by 5 bases, leaving 13 bases between them. This CDR3 has 13 amino acids. Germline V gene data show CDR1 as SEHNR and CDR2 as FQNEAQ (reference sequence). Here the CDR3 DNA reads TGTGCCAGCAGCCAGACCAGGGGGGACGAGCAGTACTTC. It yields the protein CASSQTRGDEQYF.

The chain combines TRBV4-2 with TRBJ2-1; TRBD2 aligns across 8 bases. The V and J ends lost 0 bases and 2 bases, in that order; junction bases with no gene match: 0. The germline CDR1 and CDR2 sequences are LGHNA and YNFKEQ. This CDR3 contains 15 residues. CDR3 DNA sequence: TGTGCCAGCAGCCAAGATAGCGGGGCCTACAATGAGCAGTTCTTC. It is translated as CASSQDSGAYNEQFF.